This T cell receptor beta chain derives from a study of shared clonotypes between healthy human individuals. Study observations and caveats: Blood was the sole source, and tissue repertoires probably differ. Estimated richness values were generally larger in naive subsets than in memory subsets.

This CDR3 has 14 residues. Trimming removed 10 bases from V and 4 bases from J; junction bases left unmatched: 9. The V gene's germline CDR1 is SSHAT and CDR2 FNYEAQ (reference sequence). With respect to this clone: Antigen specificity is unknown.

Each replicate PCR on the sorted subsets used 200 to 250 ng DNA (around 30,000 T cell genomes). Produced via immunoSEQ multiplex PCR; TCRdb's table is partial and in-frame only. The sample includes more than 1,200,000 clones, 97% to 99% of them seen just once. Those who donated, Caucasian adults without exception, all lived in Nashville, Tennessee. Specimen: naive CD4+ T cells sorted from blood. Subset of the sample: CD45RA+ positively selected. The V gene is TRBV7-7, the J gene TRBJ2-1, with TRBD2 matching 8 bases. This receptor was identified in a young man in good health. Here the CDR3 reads CATGGAGLYNEQFF. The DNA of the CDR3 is TGTGCCACGGGGGGGGCAGGCCTTTACAATGAGCAGTTCTTC.